This TCR beta chain was observed in a study of control samples from healthy donors and cancer patients. Sequencing used immunoSEQ multiplex PCR; TCRdb keeps in-frame clones, though not all of them. The data show 130,000 or so clones, more than 70% seen once. The clonotype originates from a man aged 55 to 69 in good health. Sequenced material: blood.

CDR3 sequence reads: CASSPRELGPQHF. CDR3 nucleotides: TGTGCCAGCAGTCCCAGGGAGTTAGGGCCCCAGCATTTT. The rearrangement links TRBV27 to TRBJ1-5, with a possible D match to TRBD1 (5 bases). CDR1 is MNHEY and CDR2 is SMNVEV in the germline V gene (reference sequence). The CDR3 totals 13 residues. The germline V and J ends were trimmed by 5 bases and 9 bases, with 14 bases remaining between them.